The 24 T cell receptor beta chains listed next were all sequenced from one sample in a study of radiotherapy plus CTLA-4 blockade in lung cancer. The data were produced by immunoSEQ multiplex PCR, yet TCRdb's version contains in-frame clones alone and is incomplete. The sample yields some 73,000 clones, 78% seen once. The source was peripheral blood, collected from a patient treated with radiotherapy plus ipilimumab. These receptors were collected from a human donor with non-small cell lung cancer whose response to radiotherapy plus ipilimumab could not be evaluated. Some clones in this sample may be carry-over from other donors' samples.

With regard to this clone: The junction does not match germline at one end; this may be a read error. The genes are TRBV7-7 and TRBJ2-3; 7 nucleotides align to TRBD1. Germline V gene data show CDR1 as SSHAT and CDR2 as FNYEAQ (reference sequence). This CDR3 is built from 15 residues. The CDR3 protein is CASSLTGASTDTQYF. The CDR3 bases are TGTGCTAGCAGCCTCACAGGGGCTAGCACAGATACGCAGTATTTT.

This clone was detected many times. The chain carries TRBV19 and TRBJ1-3, with 8 nucleotides matching TRBD1. The trim removed 5 bases at V and 1 base at J, leaving 7 bases unmatched. The CDR3 loop spans 16 amino acids. The V gene's germline CDR1 is LNHDA and CDR2 SQIVND (reference sequence). CDR3 in DNA: TGTGCCAGTAGTGTCGACAGGGGATTTTCTGGAAACACCATATATTTT. Its translation is CASSVDRGFSGNTIYF.

The chain joins TRBV2 to TRBJ2-1; weak D call: TRBD1 (5 bases). The V end lost 4 bases, the J end lost 5 bases, and 15 bases lay between the germline ends. CDR3 length equals 15 residues. CDR1 and CDR2 from the germline V gene are SNHLY and FYNNEI. CDR3 nucleotide sequence: TGTGCCAGCAGTGGTGTAGGGGCCCTCGACAATGAGCAGTTCTTC. Its translation is CASSGVGALDNEQFF.

This clone was detected once. The chain employs TRBV11-2 and TRBJ2-6, with TRBD2 matching 7 bases. The CDR3 length is 14 residues. Germline CDR1 SGHAT, CDR2 FQNNGV. Germline trimming cut 5 bases from V and 5 bases from J; bases unmatched to any gene: 3. CDR3 in amino acids: CASSPGLRANVLTF. For the CDR3, the DNA is TGTGCCAGCAGCCCGGGACTAAGGGCCAACGTCCTGACTTTC.

This clone was detected once. The CDR3 reads CASSEQGRGNQPQHF. The CDR3 DNA sequence: TGTGCCAGCAGCGAACAGGGTAGGGGCAATCAGCCCCAGCATTTT. The chain uses TRBV6-1 and TRBJ1-5; D may be TRBD1 (6 bases). Between the trimmed V and J ends, which lost 6 bases and 2 bases, there was a span of 14 bases. The CDR3 contains 15 residues. Germline CDR1 is MNHNS and CDR2 is SASEGT.

The chain links TRBV29-1 to TRBJ2-3, with 11 nucleotides matching TRBD1. Per the germline V gene, CDR1 is SQVTM and CDR2 is ANQGSEA. The CDR3 totals 17 residues. The V segment lost 1 base and the J segment 3 bases; nucleotides outside the gene matches: 9. CDR3 sequence reads: CSVEVPRDRGWTDTQYF. In nucleotides, the CDR3 is TGCAGCGTTGAAGTGCCCCGGGACAGGGGGTGGACAGATACGCAGTATTTT.

The chain carries TRBV18 and TRBJ1-1; D unresolved. Trimming left V 3 bases short and J 1 base short, with 9 bases between. CDR1 KGHSH and CDR2 LQKENI come from the germline V gene. The CDR3 runs 14 residues. The CDR3 loop is CASSPSSRNTEAFF. The DNA for the CDR3 is TGTGCCAGCTCACCTTCATCCAGGAACACTGAAGCTTTCTTT.

In DNA, the CDR3 is TGTGCCAGCACCCTTATGGGGCGGGATCGACAGCCCCAGCATTTT. This encodes CASTLMGRDRQPQHF. This chain connects TRBV2 to TRBJ1-5; tentatively, D is TRBD1 (5 bases). CDR3 length: 15 amino acids. Trimming shortened V by 7 bases and J by 7 bases, and 20 bases separated the two germline ends. The germline V gene has CDR1 SNHLY and CDR2 FYNNEI.

Note on this clone: Other DNA sequences in the sample encode the same CDR3. The chain employs TRBV28 and TRBJ2-7; no definite D call. The V end lost 2 bases, the J end lost 5 bases, and 7 bases lay between the germline ends. Germline assignment: CDR1 MDHEN and CDR2 SYDVKM. There are 12 residues in the CDR3. DNA of the CDR3: TGTGCCAGCAGTTTAAGCCCCCACGAGCAGTACTTC. Translating it yields CASSLSPHEQYF.

V is TRBV7-9 and J is TRBJ1-6, with D possibly matching TRBD1 (5 bases). The length of the CDR3 is 11 residues. Germline CDR1 reads SEHNR; CDR2 reads FQNEAQ (reference sequence). V shed 8 bases and J shed 15 bases, with 14 bases lying between them. The CDR3, as DNA: TGTGCCAGCGGGGGGAGTTTAAGCCTCCACTTT. Translating it yields CASGGSLSLHF.

This clone was counted between two and nine times. The V and J genes are TRBV27 and TRBJ2-2; D is perhaps TRBD2 (5 bases). The CDR3 length is 14 residues. CDR1 and CDR2 from the germline V gene are MNHEY and SMNVEV (reference sequence). The V gene lost 5 bases and the J gene lost 6 bases, with 13 bases spanning the gap. CDR3 in DNA: TGTGCCAGCAGTCACCCGGGGTGGCCCGGGGAGCTGTTTTTT. Translated: CASSHPGWPGELFF.

This clone has just one count. The chain employs TRBV7-2 and TRBJ2-3; D may be TRBD1 (5 bases). The CDR3 consists of 13 residues. Trimming stripped 6 bases from V and 2 bases from J, with 9 bases between. CDR1 is SGHTA and CDR2 is FQGNSA in the germline V gene. The CDR3 spells CASSGAPTDTQYF. The CDR3 region has the DNA TGTGCCAGCAGTGGGGCACCCACAGATACGCAGTATTTT.

This clone was observed a single time. The V and J genes are TRBV29-1 and TRBJ1-1; no clear D gene. Germline V gives CDR1 SQVTM, CDR2 ANQGSEA. CDR3 length equals 11 residues. Deletions cut 6 bases from V and 4 bases from J, with 9 bases between. CDR3 residues: CSVLHGTEAFF. The DNA of the CDR3 is TGCAGCGTACTACACGGCACTGAAGCTTTCTTT.

This chain uses TRBV5-1 with TRBJ2-1; the match to TRBD2 covers 11 bases. This CDR3 region has 16 residues. From germline, CDR1 is SGHRS and CDR2 YFSETQ. J gave up 5 bases and V 0 bases, and 4 bases lay outside the gene matches. This chain's CDR3 is CASSLGGTSGDNEQFF. The CDR3 coding sequence is TGCGCCAGCAGCTTGGGGGGGACTAGCGGAGACAATGAGCAGTTCTTC.

The CDR3 DNA sequence: TGTGCCAGCAGCCGACCCTACAGTTATAATTCACCCCTCCACTTT. It codes for CASSRPYSYNSPLHF. V is TRBV28 and J is TRBJ1-6, with unresolved D. The germline V gene has CDR1 MDHEN and CDR2 SYDVKM. The CDR3 is 15 amino acids. Deletions cut 6 bases from V and 4 bases from J, with 13 bases between.

The gene calls are TRBV11-2 and TRBJ1-1; D call uncertain. The ends were cut back, 7 bases at V and 2 bases at J, with 23 bases in the middle. From germline, CDR1 is SGHAT and CDR2 FQNNGV. CDR3 length equals 17 residues. This CDR3 is CASILHRSIRRNTEAFF. The DNA of the CDR3 is TGTGCCAGCATCCTACACCGGAGTATTCGAAGAAACACTGAAGCTTTCTTT.

The chain combines TRBV7-2 with TRBJ2-5, with D possibly matching TRBD1 (6 bases). Per germline, CDR1 SGHTA and CDR2 FQGNSA. V was cut by 4 bases and J by 2 bases, with 17 bases left in between. The CDR3 totals 16 residues. The DNA of the CDR3 is TGTGCCAGCAGCTCGCAGGGGCTTGGCGGGCAAGAGACCCAGTACTTC. It translates to CASSSQGLGGQETQYF.

This sequence joins TRBV30 and TRBJ1-1; D might be TRBD1 (5 bases). CDR1 and CDR2 from the germline V gene are GTSNPN and SVGIG (reference sequence). V shed 0 bases and J shed 4 bases, with 15 bases lying between them. CDR3 length equals 15 residues. The CDR3 protein is CAWSVPKGFATEAFF. CDR3 coding DNA: TGTGCCTGGAGTGTACCAAAGGGGTTCGCCACTGAAGCTTTCTTT.

V and J are TRBV19 and TRBJ1-5, with D possibly TRBD1 on 6 matching bases. The germline CDR1 and CDR2 sequences are LNHDA and SQIVND (reference sequence). The V and J ends lost 7 bases and 4 bases respectively, with 17 bases between them. The CDR3 is 15 residues long. CDR3 loop: CASTPQGLGNQPQHF. DNA for the CDR3: TGTGCCAGTACTCCCCAGGGGCTCGGGAATCAGCCCCAGCATTTT.

CDR3 in amino acids: CASESNRPYGYTF. Written as DNA, the CDR3 is TGTGCCAGCGAATCAAACAGACCTTATGGCTACACCTTC. This sequence joins TRBV2 and TRBJ1-2; D not certain. Germline V lookup: CDR1 SNHLY, CDR2 FYNNEI. V was pared by 8 bases and J by 5 bases, with 15 bases between. The CDR3 has 13 residues.

The chain is built from TRBV19 and TRBJ2-1, with 11 bases matching TRBD2. Germline CDR1 and CDR2: LNHDA and SQIVND (reference sequence). The V and J ends lost 9 bases and 7 bases, in that order; junction bases with no gene match: 11. The CDR3 covers 15 residues. CDR3 protein: CASASTSGGINEQFF. CDR3 nucleotide sequence: TGTGCCAGCGCGTCCACTAGCGGGGGAATTAATGAGCAGTTCTTC.

J is TRBJ1-4 and V is TRBV6-5, with D possibly TRBD1 on 5 matching bases. CDR1 is MNHEY, CDR2 SVGAGI, per germline. This CDR3 has 15 amino acids. The V end was cut by 2 bases, the J end by 3 bases, with 10 bases between. CDR3 bases: TGTGCCAGCAGTTACCGGGGGGAGGCTAATGAAAAACTGTTTTTT. It yields the protein CASSYRGEANEKLFF.

Concerning this clone itself: Because it lacks the conserved phenylalanine or tryptophan at the end, this CDR3 is likely a read error. The chain couples TRBV29-1 to TRBJ1-2; possible D gene TRBD1, 6 bases. CDR3 length: 11 amino acids. The germline V and J ends were trimmed by 5 bases and 4 bases, with 8 bases remaining between them. The germline V gene encodes CDR1 SQVTM and CDR2 ANQGSEA. The DNA for the CDR3 is TGCAGCGTTTTGACAGGCTATGGCTACACCCTC. Translation: CSVLTGYGYTL.

This rearrangement joins TRBV28 to TRBJ1-4; TRBD1 is a possible D gene (5 bases). Germline V CDR1 and CDR2: MDHEN, SYDVKM. CDR3 length: 13 residues. V dropped 3 bases and J dropped 8 bases, with 10 bases sitting between them. The CDR3 DNA sequence: TGTGCCAGCAGTTTGGGGGGGAGGGAAAAACTGTTTTTT. Its translation is CASSLGGREKLFF.